The rows below give T cell receptor beta chains drawn from one sample of a study of monozygotic twins with inflammatory bowel disease. From the 5' RACE reads, TCRdb lists one entry per CDR3 protein and no DNA. The sample features 200,000 to 250,000 distinct CDR3 sequences, with 7.7% in its top ten. Specimen: blood. These receptors came from a human donor with ulcerative colitis or Crohn's disease, or a healthy co-twin of an affected twin (not recorded which). CDR3s include the opening cysteine and the closing phenylalanine or tryptophan.

CDR3aa: CASSSDLLGDEKLFF
j_gene: TRBJ1-4
v_gene: TRBV5-6

CDR3aa: CASSGQGGSTEAFF
j_gene: TRBJ1-1
v_gene: TRBV25-1

CDR3aa: CASSDRTLSFGFLPGKLFF
j_gene: TRBJ1-4
v_gene: TRBV2

CDR3aa: CASSLEGREYGELFF
j_gene: TRBJ2-2
v_gene: TRBV7-2

CDR3aa: CASSLEFGGGGSNYGYTF
j_gene: TRBJ1-2
v_gene: TRBV5-4

CDR3aa: CASTQGVRGYTF
j_gene: TRBJ1-2
v_gene: TRBV28

CDR3aa: CASRRERYWNTGELFF
j_gene: TRBJ2-2
v_gene: TRBV7-8

CDR3aa: CASSYSGGSYNEQFF
j_gene: TRBJ2-1
v_gene: TRBV6-5

CDR3aa: CSALGGRVRDYGYTF
j_gene: TRBJ1-2
v_gene: TRBV29-1

CDR3aa: CSAVSGGPGVGTQYF
j_gene: TRBJ2-3
v_gene: TRBV20-1